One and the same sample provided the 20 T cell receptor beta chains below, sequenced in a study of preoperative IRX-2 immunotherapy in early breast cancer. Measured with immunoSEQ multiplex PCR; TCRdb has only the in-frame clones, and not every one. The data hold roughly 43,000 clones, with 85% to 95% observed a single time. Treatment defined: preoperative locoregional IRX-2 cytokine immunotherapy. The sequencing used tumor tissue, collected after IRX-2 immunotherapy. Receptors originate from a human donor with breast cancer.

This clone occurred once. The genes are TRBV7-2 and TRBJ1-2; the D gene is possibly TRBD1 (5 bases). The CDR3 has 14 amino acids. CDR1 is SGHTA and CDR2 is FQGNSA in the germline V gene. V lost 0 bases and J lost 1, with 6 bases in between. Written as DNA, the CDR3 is TGTGCCAGCAGCTTAGCGGGGGGTAACTATGGCTACACCTTC. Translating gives CASSLAGGNYGYTF.

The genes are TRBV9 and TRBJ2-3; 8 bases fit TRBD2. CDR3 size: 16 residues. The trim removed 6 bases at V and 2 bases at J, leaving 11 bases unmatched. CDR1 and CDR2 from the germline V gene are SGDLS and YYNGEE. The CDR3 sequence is CASTSRLAGPTDTQYF. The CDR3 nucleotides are TGTGCCAGCACCAGTAGGCTAGCGGGCCCCACAGATACGCAGTATTTT.

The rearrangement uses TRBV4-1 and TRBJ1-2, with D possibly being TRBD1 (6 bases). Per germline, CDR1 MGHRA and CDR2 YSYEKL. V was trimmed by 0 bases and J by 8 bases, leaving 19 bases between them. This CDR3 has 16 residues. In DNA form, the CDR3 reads TGCGCCAGCAGCCAAGATAGGAACAGGGCCGCGAAGGGCTACACCTTC. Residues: CASSQDRNRAAKGYTF.

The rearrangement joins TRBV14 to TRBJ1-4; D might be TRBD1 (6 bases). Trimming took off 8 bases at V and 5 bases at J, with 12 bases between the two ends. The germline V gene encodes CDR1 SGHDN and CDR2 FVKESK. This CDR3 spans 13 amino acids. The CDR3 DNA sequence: TGTGCCAGCGGAGGGGGTTTAAATGAAAAACTGTTTTTT. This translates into CASGGGLNEKLFF.

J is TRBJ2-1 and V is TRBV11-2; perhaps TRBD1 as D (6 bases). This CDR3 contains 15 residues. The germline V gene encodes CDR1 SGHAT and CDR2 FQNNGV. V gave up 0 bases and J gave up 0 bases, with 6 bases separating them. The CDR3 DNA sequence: TGTGCCAGCAGCTTAGACAGGGGCTCCTACAATGAGCAGTTCTTC. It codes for CASSLDRGSYNEQFF.

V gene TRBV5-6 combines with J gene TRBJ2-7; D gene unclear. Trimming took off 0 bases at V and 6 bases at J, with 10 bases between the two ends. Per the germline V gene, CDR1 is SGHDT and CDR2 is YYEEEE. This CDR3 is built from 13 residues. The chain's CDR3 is CASSLDDVGEQYF. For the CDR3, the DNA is TGTGCCAGCAGCTTGGACGATGTGGGCGAGCAGTACTTC.

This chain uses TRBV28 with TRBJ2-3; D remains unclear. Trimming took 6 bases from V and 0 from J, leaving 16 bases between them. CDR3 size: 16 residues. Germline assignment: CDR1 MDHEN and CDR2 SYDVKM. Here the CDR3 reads CASSSPRRPSTDTQYF. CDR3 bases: TGTGCCAGCAGCTCCCCCCGACGGCCAAGCACAGATACGCAGTATTTT.

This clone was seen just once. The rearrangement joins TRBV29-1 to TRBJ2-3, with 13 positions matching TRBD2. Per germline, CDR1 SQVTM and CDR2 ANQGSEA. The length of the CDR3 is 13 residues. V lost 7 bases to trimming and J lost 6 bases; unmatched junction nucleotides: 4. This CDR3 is CSAGTSGTDTQYF. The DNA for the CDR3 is TGCAGCGCTGGGACTAGCGGGACGGATACGCAGTATTTT.

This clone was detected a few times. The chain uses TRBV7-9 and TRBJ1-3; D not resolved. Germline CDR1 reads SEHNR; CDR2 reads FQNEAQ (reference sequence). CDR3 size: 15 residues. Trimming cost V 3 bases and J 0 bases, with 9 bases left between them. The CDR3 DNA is TGTGCCAGCAGCTTTGGGGATAGCTCTGGAAACACCATATATTTT. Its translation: CASSFGDSSGNTIYF.

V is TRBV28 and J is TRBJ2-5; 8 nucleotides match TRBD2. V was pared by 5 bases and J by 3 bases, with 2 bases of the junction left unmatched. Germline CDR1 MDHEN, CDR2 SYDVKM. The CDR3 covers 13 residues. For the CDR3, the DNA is TGTGCCAGCAGTCTTAGCGGGAAAGAGACCCAGTACTTC. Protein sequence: CASSLSGKETQYF.

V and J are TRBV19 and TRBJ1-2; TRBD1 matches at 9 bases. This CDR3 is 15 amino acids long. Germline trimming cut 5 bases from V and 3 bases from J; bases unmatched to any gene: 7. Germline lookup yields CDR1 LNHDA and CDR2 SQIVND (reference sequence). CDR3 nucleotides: TGTGCCAGTAGTTTGGCCGACAGGGGGGACTATGGCTACACCTTC. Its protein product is CASSLADRGDYGYTF.

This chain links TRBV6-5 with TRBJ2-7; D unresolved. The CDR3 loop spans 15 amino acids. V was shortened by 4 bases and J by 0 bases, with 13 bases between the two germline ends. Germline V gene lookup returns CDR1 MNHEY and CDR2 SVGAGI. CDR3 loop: CASSSHPASSYEQYF. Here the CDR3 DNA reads TGTGCCAGCAGTTCGCACCCAGCGAGCTCCTACGAGCAGTACTTC.

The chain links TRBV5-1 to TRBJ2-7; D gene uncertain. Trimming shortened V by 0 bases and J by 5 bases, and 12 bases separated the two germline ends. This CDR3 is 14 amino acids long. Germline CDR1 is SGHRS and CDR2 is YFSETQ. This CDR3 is CASSLVGVIDEQYF. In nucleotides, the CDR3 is TGCGCCAGCAGCTTGGTTGGGGTGATCGACGAGCAGTACTTC. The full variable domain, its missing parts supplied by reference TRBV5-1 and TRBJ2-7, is KAGVTQTPRYLIKTRGQQVTLSCSPISGHRSVSWYQQTPGQGLQFLFEYFSETQRNKGNFPGRFSGRQFSNSRSEMNVSTLELGDSALYLCASSLVGVIDEQYFGPGTRLTVT.

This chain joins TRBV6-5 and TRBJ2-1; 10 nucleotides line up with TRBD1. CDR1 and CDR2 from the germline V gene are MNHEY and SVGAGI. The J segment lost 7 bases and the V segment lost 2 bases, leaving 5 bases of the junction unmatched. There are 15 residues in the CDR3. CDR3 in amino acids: CASSYRRTGGNEQFF. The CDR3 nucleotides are TGTGCCAGCAGTTACCGACGGACAGGGGGTAATGAGCAGTTCTTC.

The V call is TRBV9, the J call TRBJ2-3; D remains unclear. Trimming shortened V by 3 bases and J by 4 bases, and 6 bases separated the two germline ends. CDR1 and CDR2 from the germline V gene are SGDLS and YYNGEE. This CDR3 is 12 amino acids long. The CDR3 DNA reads TGTGCCAGCAGCGCCCAATCAGATACGCAGTATTTT. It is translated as CASSAQSDTQYF.

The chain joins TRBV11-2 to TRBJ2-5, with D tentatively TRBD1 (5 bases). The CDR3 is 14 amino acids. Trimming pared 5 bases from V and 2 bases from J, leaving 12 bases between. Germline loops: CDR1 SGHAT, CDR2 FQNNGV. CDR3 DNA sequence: TGTGCCAGCAGCCCCCCAGGGCGACAAGAGACCCAGTACTTC. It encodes CASSPPGRQETQYF.

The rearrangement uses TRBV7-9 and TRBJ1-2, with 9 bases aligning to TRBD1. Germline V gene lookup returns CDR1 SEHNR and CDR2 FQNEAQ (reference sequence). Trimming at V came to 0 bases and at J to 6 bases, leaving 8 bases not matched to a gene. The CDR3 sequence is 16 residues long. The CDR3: CASSLAYRGPLDGYTF. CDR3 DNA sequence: TGTGCCAGCAGCTTAGCGTACAGGGGGCCTTTGGATGGCTACACCTTC. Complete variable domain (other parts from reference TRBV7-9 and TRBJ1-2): DTGVSQNPRHKITKRGQNVTFRCDPISEHNRLYWYRQTLGQGPEFLTYFQNEAQLEKSRLLSDRFSAERPKGSFSTLEIQRTEQGDSAMYLCASSLAYRGPLDGYTFGSGTRLTVV.

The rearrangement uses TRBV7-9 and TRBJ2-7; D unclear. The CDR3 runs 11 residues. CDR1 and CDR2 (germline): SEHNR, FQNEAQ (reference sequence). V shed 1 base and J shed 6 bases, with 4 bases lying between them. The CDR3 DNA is TGTGCCAGCAGCTTAGAGAGCGAGCAGTACTTC. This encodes CASSLESEQYF.

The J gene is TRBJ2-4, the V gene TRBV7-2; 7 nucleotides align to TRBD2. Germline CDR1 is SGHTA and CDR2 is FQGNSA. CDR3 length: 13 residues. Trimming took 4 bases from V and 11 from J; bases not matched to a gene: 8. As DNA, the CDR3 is TGTGCCAGCAGCTGGGGGGGGTCGTTTCTTCAGTACTTC. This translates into CASSWGGSFLQYF.

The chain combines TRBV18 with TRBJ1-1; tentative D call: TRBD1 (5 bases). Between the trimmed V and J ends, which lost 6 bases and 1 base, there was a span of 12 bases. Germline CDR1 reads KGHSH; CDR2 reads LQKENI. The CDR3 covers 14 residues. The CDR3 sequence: CASSLPGGNTEAFF. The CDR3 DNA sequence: TGTGCCAGCTCTCTTCCGGGGGGGAACACTGAAGCTTTCTTT.